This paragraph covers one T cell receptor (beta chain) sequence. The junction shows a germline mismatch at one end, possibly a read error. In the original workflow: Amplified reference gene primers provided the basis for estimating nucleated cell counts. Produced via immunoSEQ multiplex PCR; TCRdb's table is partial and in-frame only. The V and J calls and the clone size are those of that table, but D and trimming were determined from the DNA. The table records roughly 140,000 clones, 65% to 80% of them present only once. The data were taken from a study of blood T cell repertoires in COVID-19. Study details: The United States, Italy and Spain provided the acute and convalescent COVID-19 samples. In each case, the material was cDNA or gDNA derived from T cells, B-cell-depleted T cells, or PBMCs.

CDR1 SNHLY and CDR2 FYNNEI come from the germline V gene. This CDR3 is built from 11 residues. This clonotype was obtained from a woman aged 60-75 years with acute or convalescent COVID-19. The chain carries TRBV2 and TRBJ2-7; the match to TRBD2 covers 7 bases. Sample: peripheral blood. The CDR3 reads CASGGTTFLRF. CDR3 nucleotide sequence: TGTGCCAGCGGCGGGACTACCTTCCTCCGCTTC. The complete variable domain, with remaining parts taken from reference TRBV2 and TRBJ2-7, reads EPEVTQTPSHQVTQMGQEVILRCVPISNHLYFYWYRQILGQKVEFLVSFYNNEISEKSEIFDDQFSVERPDGSNFTLKIRSTKLEDSAMYFCASGGTTFLRFGPGTRLTVT.